These 2 T cell receptor beta chains were all obtained from the same sample, sequenced in a study of blood T cell repertoires in COVID-19. Only in-frame clones appear in the TCRdb table, and some are missing; sequencing was by immunoSEQ multiplex PCR. The sample comprises 250,000 to 350,000 clones, under 85% of which are singletons, and approximately 0.94% rests with the top ten. Sequencing was carried out using peripheral blood. These receptor sequences come from a human donor with COVID-19, enrolled during active disease. The donor label of this sample is uncertain.

This clone has more than one count but fewer than ten. This sample also contains other DNA sequences that code for the same CDR3. The V gene is TRBV19, the J gene TRBJ1-1; D not certain. There are 13 residues in the CDR3. V lost 3 bases, J lost 3 bases, and 8 bases lay in between. Germline V gene sequence: CDR1 LNHDA, CDR2 SQIVND (reference sequence). CDR3 sequence: CASSIGRDTEAFF. The CDR3 bases are TGTGCCAGTAGTATCGGCCGGGACACTGAAGCTTTCTTT.

CDR3: CATSRDRTGGNQPQHF. DNA of the CDR3: TGTGCCACCAGCAGAGACCGGACAGGGGGCAATCAGCCCCAGCATTTT. This chain links TRBV15 with TRBJ1-5; 9 bases agree with TRBD1. The germline CDR1 and CDR2 sequences are LNHNV and YYDKDF (reference sequence). The J segment lost 2 bases and the V segment lost 0 bases, leaving 2 bases of the junction unmatched. The CDR3 is made up of 16 amino acids.